These 10 T cell receptor beta chains share one sample of origin, sequenced in a study of CD8+ T cells in alopecia areata (dated by TCRdb to the late 2010s). The library relied on the immunoSEQ multiplex PCR assay. For TCR sequencing, RNA was extracted from every sample and reverse transcribed into cDNA to serve as template. This is the immuneACCESS table as TCRdb keeps it, with only in-frame sequences that have V and J called. A part of the clones is gone; compared with another copy, unresolved V genes explain less than half, and the rest is unexplained. The sample table contains about 92,000 clones; only one count was recorded for roughly 40% of them. The ten largest clones represent roughly 18% of the sample. In light of the paper, this sample's time point label describes: roughly 24 weeks on oral tofacitinib. Taken with the paper, the label for treatment or condition translates to: oral pan-JAK inhibitor, 5-10 mg twice daily.

The specimen was CD8+ T cells sorted from blood, collected at week 24, from a patient treated with tofacitinib. Receptors originate from a human donor with alopecia areata.

V usage is TRBV9 and J usage is TRBJ2-5; the match to TRBD2 covers 9 bases. The CDR3 runs to 19 residues. With 0 bases clipped from V and 1 base from J, the junction kept 13 bases outside the gene matches. Germline CDR1 reads SGDLS; CDR2 reads YYNGEE. The chain's CDR3 is CASSVGLAGPGRAQETQYF. The CDR3 coding sequence is TGTGCCAGCAGCGTAGGGCTAGCGGGACCCGGGCGGGCCCAAGAGACCCAGTACTTC.

The chain combines TRBV7-9 with TRBJ2-5; D is perhaps TRBD2 (6 bases). This CDR3 comprises 17 residues. Germline V CDR1 and CDR2: SEHNR, FQNEAQ (reference sequence). V lost 4 bases and J 2 bases, leaving 20 bases between the germline ends. The CDR3 sequence is CASSSRPLGLHQETQYF. Here the CDR3 DNA reads TGTGCCAGCAGCTCACGTCCACTGGGACTGCATCAAGAGACCCAGTACTTC.

The DNA for the CDR3 is TGCAGCGTGACCGGGACAGGGAGCACCGGGGAGCTGTTTTTT. Residues: CSVTGTGSTGELFF. V gene TRBV29-1 combines with J gene TRBJ2-2; 9 nucleotides match TRBD1. V was pared by 6 bases and J by 4 bases, with 6 bases of the junction left unmatched. Per the germline V gene, CDR1 is SQVTM and CDR2 is ANQGSEA. This CDR3 has 14 residues.

This clone has a single count. The chain carries TRBV7-9 and TRBJ2-7; no clear D. This CDR3 is 15 amino acids long. V lost 4 bases and J lost 4, with 17 bases in between. Germline V gene sequence: CDR1 SEHNR, CDR2 FQNEAQ (reference sequence). CDR3 amino acids: CASSSVDASSYEQYF. The CDR3 DNA reads TGTGCCAGCAGCTCCGTTGATGCCTCGAGTTACGAGCAGTACTTC.

The V gene is TRBV9, the J gene TRBJ1-1; D call uncertain. The V end was cut by 0 bases, the J end by 4 bases, with 16 bases between. This CDR3 is built from 16 residues. Germline V lookup: CDR1 SGDLS, CDR2 YYNGEE. CDR3 nucleotides: TGTGCCAGCAGCGTAGAAGGTAGGGCTCTCACCACTGAAGCTTTCTTT. This encodes CASSVEGRALTTEAFF. Full variable domain (missing parts from reference TRBV9 and TRBJ1-1): DSGVTQTPKHLITATGQRVTLRCSPRSGDLSVYWYQQSLDQGLQFLIQYYNGEERAKGNILERFSAQQFPDLHSELNLSSLELGDSALYFCASSVEGRALTTEAFFGQGTRLTVV.

This chain connects TRBV27 to TRBJ2-1; 8 bases align to TRBD2. Per the germline V gene, CDR1 is MNHEY and CDR2 is SMNVEV (reference sequence). The CDR3 extends over 15 amino acids. The J segment lost 4 bases and the V segment lost 5 bases, leaving 7 bases of the junction unmatched. The CDR3 here is CASSPLAGGYNEQFF. The CDR3 nucleotides are TGTGCCAGCAGTCCCTTGGCGGGAGGATACAATGAGCAGTTCTTC.

The chain has TRBV27 and TRBJ2-7; D could derive from TRBD1 or TRBD2 (5 bases each). Deletions cut 2 bases from V and 2 bases from J, with 10 bases between. The CDR3 totals 14 residues. Germline loops: CDR1 MNHEY, CDR2 SMNVEV (reference sequence). CDR3 loop: CASSLRGFTYEQYF. CDR3 bases: TGTGCCAGCAGTTTACGGGGCTTTACCTACGAGCAGTACTTC.

V gene TRBV27 combines with J gene TRBJ1-5; D call uncertain. Germline V gene lookup returns CDR1 MNHEY and CDR2 SMNVEV (reference sequence). This CDR3 comprises 15 residues. The ends were cut back, 2 bases at V and 2 bases at J, with 10 bases in the middle. The CDR3 region has the DNA TGTGCCAGCAGTTTAGGGCGATATGGCAATCAGCCCCAGCATTTT. Protein sequence: CASSLGRYGNQPQHF.

The chain carries TRBV23-1 and TRBJ2-3; D possibly corresponds to TRBD1 (6 bases). TRBV23-1 is an open reading frame, and its role is uncertain. V was trimmed by 6 bases and J by 0 bases, leaving 19 bases between them. CDR3 length: 17 residues. CDR3 residues: CASSHPSSDSSTDTQYF. Here the CDR3 DNA reads TGCGCCAGCAGCCACCCCAGTTCGGACAGCAGCACAGATACGCAGTATTTT.

This clone was counted a few times. The chain links TRBV7-2 to TRBJ2-2, with 10 bases fitting TRBD2. This CDR3 spans 13 amino acids. V shed 6 bases and J 5 bases; nucleotides not matched to a gene: 0. Germline V gives CDR1 SGHTA, CDR2 FQGNSA. The CDR3 loop reads CASRGLATGELFF. The CDR3, as DNA: TGTGCCAGCAGGGGACTAGCGACCGGGGAGCTGTTTTTT.